Below, 20 T cell receptor beta chains from the same sample are listed, as sequenced in a study of T-cell reconstitution after alpha-beta-depleted transplantation in children. Preparation of the TCRbeta library was carried out with unique molecular identifiers. TCRdb re-called the PCR reads with MiXCR, one entry per CDR3 protein. The sample lists approximately 520,000 distinct CDR3 sequences, approximately 10% seen once, with about 14% in the top ten. Sequenced material: PBMCs, mostly from graft donor cells, taken 180 days after TCRalphabeta/CD19-depleted stem cell transplant. These receptors originate from a female patient aged 2-10 years who had a stem cell transplant for aplastic anemia, so the T cells may come from the graft donor.

This clonotype appeared a few times. The V call is TRBV12-3 or TRBV12-4, the J call TRBJ1-5, with D tentatively TRBD1 (5 bases). The CDR3 runs to 19 residues. Trimming took 5 bases from V and 0 from J, leaving 23 bases between them. CDR3: CASSPRLGREVYSNQPQHF. DNA for the CDR3: TGTGCCAGCAGTCCCAGGTTGGGCAGGGAGGTATATAGCAATCAGCCCCAGCATTTT.

This chain links TRBV28 with TRBJ2-5; D may be TRBD2 (6 bases). Looked up from germline, CDR1 is MDHEN and CDR2 is SYDVKM. V was cut by 2 bases and J by 2 bases, with 15 bases left in between. The length of the CDR3 is 16 residues. In DNA form, the CDR3 reads TGTGCCAGCAGTTTACCGGGGGTCCCGCAGCAAGAGACCCAGTACTTC. Translated: CASSLPGVPQQETQYF.

This clonotype appeared a few times. The chain employs TRBV20-1 and TRBJ2-7, with D unclear. The CDR3 covers 13 residues. Trimming cost V 0 bases and J 2 bases, with 8 bases left between them. Germline V CDR1 and CDR2: DFQATT, SNEGSKA (reference sequence). CDR3 loop: CSARESYTYEQYV. CDR3 DNA: TGCAGTGCTAGAGAATCCTACACCTACGAGCAGTACGTC.

V and J are TRBV6-2 or TRBV6-3 and TRBJ2-7, with D perhaps given as TRBD1 or TRBD2 (5 bases each). The CDR3 runs 14 residues. Trimming stripped 2 bases from V and 2 bases from J, with 10 bases between. From germline, CDR1 is MNHEY and CDR2 SVGEGT. The CDR3 protein is CASSYPGRAYEQYF. CDR3 bases: TGTGCCAGCAGTTACCCGGGACGGGCCTACGAGCAGTACTTC.

V gene TRBV11-3 combines with J gene TRBJ1-4; no clear D. Deletions cut 1 base from V and 8 bases from J, with 8 bases between. The CDR3 is made up of 13 amino acids. Germline lookup yields CDR1 SGHNT and CDR2 YENEEA. The CDR3 DNA is TGTGCCAGCAGCTTAGGGGCAGCCGAAAAACTGTTTTTT. Its translation is CASSLGAAEKLFF.

The chain employs TRBV25-1 and TRBJ1-1; D is unresolved. Germline assignment: CDR1 MGHDK and CDR2 SYGVNS. V gave up 1 base and J gave up 1 base, with 7 bases separating them. The CDR3 spans 14 residues. The CDR3 sequence is CASSESGKNTEAFF. CDR3 sequence (DNA): TGTGCCAGCAGTGAATCGGGGAAGAACACTGAAGCTTTCTTT. The whole variable domain, remainder taken from reference TRBV25-1 and TRBJ1-1, is EADIYQTPRYLVIGTGKKITLECSQTMGHDKMYWYQQDPGMELHLIHYSYGVNSTEKGDLSSESTVSRIRTEHFPLTLESARPSHTSQYLCASSESGKNTEAFFGQGTRLTVV.

The sample holds a few counts of this clonotype. The gene calls are TRBV18 and TRBJ2-5, with D uncertain. The CDR3 loop spans 16 amino acids. The V end was cut by 2 bases, the J end by 1 base, with 14 bases between. Germline V gives CDR1 KGHSH, CDR2 LQKENI. Here the CDR3 DNA reads TGTGCCAGCTCACCAATTGTAATAGGCGCCCAAGAGACCCAGTACTTC. Translated: CASSPIVIGAQETQYF.

This clonotype turned up a few times. The rearrangement links TRBV14 to TRBJ1-4, with 9 bases aligning to TRBD1. The CDR3 runs 14 residues. CDR1 and CDR2 (germline): SGHDN, FVKESK. J lost 7 bases, V lost 4 bases, and 4 bases had no gene match. The CDR3 nucleotides read TGTGCCAGCAGCCCGGACAGGGGAAGTGAAAAACTGTTTTTT. This gives the protein CASSPDRGSEKLFF.

In this sample, this clonotype turned up a few times. The chain has TRBV4-1 and TRBJ2-5, with 8 bases lining up with TRBD2. The CDR3 runs 17 residues. Per germline, CDR1 MGHRA and CDR2 YSYEKL. The V gene end was trimmed by 5 bases and the J gene end by 5 bases; junction bases not matched to a gene: 16. CDR3 residues: CASSYTSLSGNVETQYF. In DNA, the CDR3 is TGCGCCAGCAGCTACACGAGCCTTAGCGGGAACGTCGAGACCCAGTACTTC.

This clonotype was counted at least ten times. V and J are TRBV3-1 and TRBJ1-5; no definite D call. The CDR3 is 12 residues long. Germline lookup yields CDR1 LGHDT and CDR2 YNNKEL (reference sequence). The V gene lost 2 bases and the J gene lost 3 bases, with 2 bases spanning the gap. For the CDR3, the DNA is TGTGCCAGCAGCCAACCCAATCAGCCCCAGCATTTT. This gives the protein CASSQPNQPQHF.

This chain joins TRBV7-2 and TRBJ2-3; D is perhaps TRBD1 (7 bases). This CDR3 is 16 amino acids long. Germline CDR1 is SGHTA and CDR2 is FQGNSA. The V end was cut by 5 bases, the J end by 1 base, with 16 bases between. CDR3 DNA sequence: TGTGCCAGCAGCCAGGGGGGTTTTCTTGGCACAGATACGCAGTATTTT. Amino acids: CASSQGGFLGTDTQYF.

The chain has TRBV3-1 and TRBJ2-7; 9 bases are a match to TRBD1. V shed 2 bases, J shed 6 bases, and the junction held 11 bases outside the gene matches. CDR1 is LGHDT and CDR2 is YNNKEL in the germline V gene (reference sequence). CDR3 length: 16 residues. CDR3 amino acids: CASSQFHDRGKSEQYF. The CDR3 DNA reads TGTGCCAGCAGCCAATTCCACGACAGGGGGAAAAGCGAGCAGTACTTC.

The chain employs TRBV19 and TRBJ1-5; perhaps TRBD1 as D (5 bases). V lost 3 bases to trimming and J lost 7 bases, with 10 bases between them. In germline, CDR1 is LNHDA, CDR2 SQIVND (reference sequence). This CDR3 region has 13 residues. As DNA, the CDR3 is TGTGCCAGTAGTATGGGTAGGGGACAGCCCCAGCATTTT. Translated: CASSMGRGQPQHF.

This clonotype turned up a few times. The J gene is TRBJ1-5, the V gene TRBV6-1; D unresolved. V was shortened by 2 bases and J by 3 bases, with 11 bases between the two germline ends. The CDR3 length is 15 residues. The germline V gene encodes CDR1 MNHNS and CDR2 SASEGT. In nucleotides, the CDR3 is TGTGCCAGCAGTGAATCTTTCGGGGTCAATCAGCCCCAGCATTTT. Encoded protein: CASSESFGVNQPQHF.

In its sample, this clonotype was seen a few times. The chain links TRBV9 to TRBJ2-5, with D possibly TRBD1 on 6 matching bases. The CDR3 covers 14 residues. Trimming took 2 bases from V and 4 from J, leaving 12 bases between them. The germline V gene encodes CDR1 SGDLS and CDR2 YYNGEE. CDR3 region: CASSVEWGRETQYF. In DNA form, the CDR3 reads TGTGCCAGCAGCGTTGAATGGGGGCGAGAGACCCAGTACTTC. The entire variable domain, with the rest obtained from reference TRBV9 and TRBJ2-5, is as follows: DSGVTQTPKHLITATGQRVTLRCSPRSGDLSVYWYQQSLDQGLQFLIQYYNGEERAKGNILERFSAQQFPDLHSELNLSSLELGDSALYFCASSVEWGRETQYFGPGTRLLVL.

CDR3 in amino acids: CASSSPRDRGYNEQFF. In DNA, the CDR3 is TGTGCCAGCAGCTCCCCGAGGGACAGGGGGTACAATGAGCAGTTCTTC. This chain connects TRBV7-6 to TRBJ2-1, with TRBD1 identical over 11 bases. V was clipped by 4 bases and J by 4 bases; unmatched bases: 6. CDR3 length: 16 amino acids. The germline V gene has CDR1 SGHVS and CDR2 FNYEAQ.

This clonotype was found a few times. The rearrangement links TRBV6-2 or TRBV6-3 to TRBJ2-1, with TRBD2 matching 11 bases. The CDR3 sequence is 17 residues long. Unmatched junction bases numbered 4, after V lost 0 bases and J lost 3 bases. The germline V gene encodes CDR1 MNHEY and CDR2 SVGEGT. CDR3 coding DNA: TGTGCCAGCAGTTACTCGGGACTAGCGGCCGACTACAATGAGCAGTTCTTC. Protein product: CASSYSGLAADYNEQFF.

This clonotype has ten or more counts. The chain couples TRBV7-9 to TRBJ2-1, with TRBD1 matching over 7 bases. This CDR3 comprises 13 residues. V was clipped by 4 bases and J by 9 bases; unmatched bases: 6. Germline CDR1 is SEHNR and CDR2 is FQNEAQ (reference sequence). CDR3 region: CASSSSTGPEQFF. The CDR3 DNA follows: TGTGCCAGCAGCTCCTCGACAGGGCCTGAGCAGTTCTTC.

This clonotype was counted at least ten times. J is TRBJ2-1 and V is TRBV12-3 or TRBV12-4; TRBD2 might be the D (9 bases). This CDR3 spans 16 amino acids. The V end was cut by 8 bases, the J end by 8 bases, with 25 bases between. The CDR3, as DNA: TGTGCCAGCGCGGACAGGGCACGGATAGCGGGAGATGAGCAGTTCTTC. It is translated as CASADRARIAGDEQFF.

The gene calls are TRBV19 and TRBJ1-1, with 8 bases identical to TRBD1. Germline CDR1 and CDR2: LNHDA and SQIVND (reference sequence). Trimming removed 8 bases from V and 0 bases from J; junction bases left unmatched: 2. CDR3 size: 13 residues. In DNA form, the CDR3 reads TGTGCCAGTGGGGACAGGATGAACACTGAAGCTTTCTTT. It yields the protein CASGDRMNTEAFF.